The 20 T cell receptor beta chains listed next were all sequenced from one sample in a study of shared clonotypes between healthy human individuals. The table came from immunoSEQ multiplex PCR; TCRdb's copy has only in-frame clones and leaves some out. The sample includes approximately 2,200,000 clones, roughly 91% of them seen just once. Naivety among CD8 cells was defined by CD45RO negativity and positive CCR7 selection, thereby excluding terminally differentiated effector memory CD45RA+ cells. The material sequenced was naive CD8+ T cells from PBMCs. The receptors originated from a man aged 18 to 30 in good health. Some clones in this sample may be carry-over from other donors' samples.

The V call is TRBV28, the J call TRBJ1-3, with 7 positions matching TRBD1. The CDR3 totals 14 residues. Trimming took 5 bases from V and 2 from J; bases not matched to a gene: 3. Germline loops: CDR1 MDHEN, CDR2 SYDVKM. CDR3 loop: CASSPGTAGNTIYF. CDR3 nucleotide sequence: TGTGCCAGCAGTCCGGGGACAGCTGGAAACACCATATATTTT.

CDR3 bases: TGTGCCAGCAGGCTCTCTGGGACACCCTACGAGCAGTACTTC. Protein sequence: CASRLSGTPYEQYF. The J gene is TRBJ2-7, the V gene TRBV5-5; D perhaps matches TRBD1 (6 bases). V dropped 5 bases and J dropped 2 bases, with 14 bases sitting between them. This CDR3 spans 14 amino acids. Germline CDR1 SGHKS, CDR2 YYEKEE (reference sequence).

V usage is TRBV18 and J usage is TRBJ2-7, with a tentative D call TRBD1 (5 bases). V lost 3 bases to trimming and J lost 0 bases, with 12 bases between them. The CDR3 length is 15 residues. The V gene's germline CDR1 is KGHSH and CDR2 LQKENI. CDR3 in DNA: TGTGCCAGCTCACCCGGACACGAGAGCTCCTACGAGCAGTACTTC. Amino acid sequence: CASSPGHESSYEQYF.

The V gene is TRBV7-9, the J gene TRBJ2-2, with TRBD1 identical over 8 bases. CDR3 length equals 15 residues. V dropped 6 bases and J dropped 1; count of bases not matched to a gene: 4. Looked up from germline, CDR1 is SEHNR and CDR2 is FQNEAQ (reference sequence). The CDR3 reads CASSYGQGNTGELFF. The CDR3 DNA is TGTGCCAGCAGTTACGGACAGGGGAACACCGGGGAGCTGTTTTTT.

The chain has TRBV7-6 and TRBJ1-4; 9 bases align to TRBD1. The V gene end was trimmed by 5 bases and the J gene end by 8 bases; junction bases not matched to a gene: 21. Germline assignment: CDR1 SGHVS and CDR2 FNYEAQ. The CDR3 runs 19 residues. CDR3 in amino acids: CASSPRHVGTGKVYEKLFF. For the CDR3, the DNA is TGTGCCAGCAGCCCTAGACACGTGGGGACAGGGAAGGTGTACGAAAAACTGTTTTTT.

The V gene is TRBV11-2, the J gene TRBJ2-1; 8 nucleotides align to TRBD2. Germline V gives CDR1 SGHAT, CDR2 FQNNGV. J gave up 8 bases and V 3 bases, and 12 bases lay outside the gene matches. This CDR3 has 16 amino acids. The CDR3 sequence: CASSLLGLGVGDEQFF. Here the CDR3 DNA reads TGTGCCAGCAGCTTGTTGGGACTAGGAGTGGGCGATGAGCAGTTCTTC.

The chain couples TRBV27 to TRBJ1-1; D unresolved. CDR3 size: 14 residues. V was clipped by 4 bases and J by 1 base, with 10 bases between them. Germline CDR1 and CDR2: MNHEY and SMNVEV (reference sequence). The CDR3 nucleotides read TGTGCCAGCAGTTCACACTTCAAGAACACTGAAGCTTTCTTT. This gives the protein CASSSHFKNTEAFF.

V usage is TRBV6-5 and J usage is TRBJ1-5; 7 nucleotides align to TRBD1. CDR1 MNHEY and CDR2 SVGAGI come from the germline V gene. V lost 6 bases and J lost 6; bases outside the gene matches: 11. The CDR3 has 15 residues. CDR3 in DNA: TGTGCCAGCAGACCGGACAGGTCTGGAAGTCAGCCCCAGCATTTT. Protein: CASRPDRSGSQPQHF.

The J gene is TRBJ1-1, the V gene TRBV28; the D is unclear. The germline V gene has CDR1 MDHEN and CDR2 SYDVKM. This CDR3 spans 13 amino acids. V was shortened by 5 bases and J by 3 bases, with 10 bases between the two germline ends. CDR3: CASSPTPDTEAFF. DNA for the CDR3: TGTGCCAGCAGTCCCACCCCGGACACTGAAGCTTTCTTT.

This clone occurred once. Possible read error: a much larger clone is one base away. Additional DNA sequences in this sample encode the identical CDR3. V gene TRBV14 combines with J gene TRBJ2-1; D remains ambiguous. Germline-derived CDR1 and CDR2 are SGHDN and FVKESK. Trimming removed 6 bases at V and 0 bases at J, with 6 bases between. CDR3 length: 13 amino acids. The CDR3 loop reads CASSPSSYNEQFF. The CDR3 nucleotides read TGTGCCAGCAGTCCCAGCTCCTACAATGAGCAGTTCTTC.

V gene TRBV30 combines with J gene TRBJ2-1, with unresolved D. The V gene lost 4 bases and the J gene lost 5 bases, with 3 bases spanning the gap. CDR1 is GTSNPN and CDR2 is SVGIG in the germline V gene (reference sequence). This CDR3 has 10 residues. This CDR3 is CAWTNNEQFF. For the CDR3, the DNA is TGTGCCTGGACCAACAATGAGCAGTTCTTC.

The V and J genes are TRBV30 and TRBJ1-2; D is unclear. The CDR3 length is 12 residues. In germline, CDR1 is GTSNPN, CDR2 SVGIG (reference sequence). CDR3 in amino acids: CAAEGGPYGYTF. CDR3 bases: TGTGCGGCAGAAGGAGGCCCCTATGGCTACACCTTC.

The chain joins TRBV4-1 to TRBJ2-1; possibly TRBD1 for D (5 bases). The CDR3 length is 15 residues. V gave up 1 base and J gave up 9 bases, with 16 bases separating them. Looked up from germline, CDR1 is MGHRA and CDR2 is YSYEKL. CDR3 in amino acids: CASSQVRGADGEQFF. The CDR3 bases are TGCGCCAGCAGCCAAGTTAGGGGCGCGGACGGTGAGCAGTTCTTC.

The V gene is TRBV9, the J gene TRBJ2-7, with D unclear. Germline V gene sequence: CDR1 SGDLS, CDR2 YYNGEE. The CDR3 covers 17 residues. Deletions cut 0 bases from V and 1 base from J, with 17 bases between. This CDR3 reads CASSVDGIVGKSYEQYF. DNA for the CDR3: TGTGCCAGCAGCGTAGATGGGATCGTAGGGAAGTCCTACGAGCAGTACTTC.

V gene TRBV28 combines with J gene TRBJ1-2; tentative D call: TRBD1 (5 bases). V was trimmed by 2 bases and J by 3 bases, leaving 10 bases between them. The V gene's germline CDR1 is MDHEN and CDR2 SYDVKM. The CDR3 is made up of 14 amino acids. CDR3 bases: TGTGCCAGCAGTTTAACGCTAGGGGACTATGGCTACACCTTC. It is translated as CASSLTLGDYGYTF.

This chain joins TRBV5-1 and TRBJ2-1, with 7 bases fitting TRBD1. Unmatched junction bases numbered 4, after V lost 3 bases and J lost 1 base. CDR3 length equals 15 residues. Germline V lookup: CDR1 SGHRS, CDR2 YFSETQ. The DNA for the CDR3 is TGCGCCAGCAGCTCTGACAGGGTGTCCTACAATGAGCAGTTCTTC. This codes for CASSSDRVSYNEQFF.

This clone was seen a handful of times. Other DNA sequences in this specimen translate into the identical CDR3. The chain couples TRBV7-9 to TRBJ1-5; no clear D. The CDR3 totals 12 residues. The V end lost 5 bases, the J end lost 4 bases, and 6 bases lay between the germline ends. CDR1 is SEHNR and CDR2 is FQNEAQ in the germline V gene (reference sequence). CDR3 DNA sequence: TGTGCCAGCAGCCCCCCGAATCAGCCCCAGCATTTT. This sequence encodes CASSPPNQPQHF. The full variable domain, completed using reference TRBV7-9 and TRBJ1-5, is DTGVSQNPRHKITKRGQNVTFRCDPISEHNRLYWYRQTLGQGPEFLTYFQNEAQLEKSRLLSDRFSAERPKGSFSTLEIQRTEQGDSAMYLCASSPPNQPQHFGDGTRLSIL.

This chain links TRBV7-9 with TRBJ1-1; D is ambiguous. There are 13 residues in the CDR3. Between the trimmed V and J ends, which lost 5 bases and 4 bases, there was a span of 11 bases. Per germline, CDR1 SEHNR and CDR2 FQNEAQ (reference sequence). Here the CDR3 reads CASSPPFGTEAFF. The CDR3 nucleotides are TGTGCCAGCAGCCCCCCTTTTGGCACTGAAGCTTTCTTT.

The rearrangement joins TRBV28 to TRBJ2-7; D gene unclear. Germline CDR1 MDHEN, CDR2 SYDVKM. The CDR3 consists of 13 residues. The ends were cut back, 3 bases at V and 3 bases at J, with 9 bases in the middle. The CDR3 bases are TGTGCCAGCAGTTTCCCCGGGTACTACGAGCAGTACTTC. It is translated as CASSFPGYYEQYF.

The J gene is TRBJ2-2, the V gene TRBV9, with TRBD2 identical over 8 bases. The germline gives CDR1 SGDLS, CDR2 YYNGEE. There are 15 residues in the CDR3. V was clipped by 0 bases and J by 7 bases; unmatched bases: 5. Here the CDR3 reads CASSVDGTRHGELFF. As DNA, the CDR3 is TGTGCCAGCAGCGTAGATGGGACTAGGCACGGGGAGCTGTTTTTT.